This paragraph reports one TCR beta chain. The antigen remains undetermined. The data derive from a study of T cells in Graves' hyperthyroidism and ophthalmopathy. Across the study: Peripheral blood was acquired at first diagnosis, ahead of any therapy whatsoever.

Whole-study results and caveats: Ophthalmopathy, which appeared later, was predicted by the model a median approximately 6 months before onset.

CDR3 length: 16 amino acids. Germline V gene data show CDR1 as MGHRA and CDR2 as YSYEKL. V dropped 4 bases and J dropped 0; count of bases not matched to a gene: 2. Template material for amplifying TCR beta CDR3 regions consisted of RNA transcripts. Researchers ran a first-round RT-PCR on the TCR CDR3 using the HTBI primer set. Using its own MiXCR run on the multiplex PCR reads, TCRdb lists one record per CDR3 protein. The sample lists roughly 640,000 distinct CDR3 sequences, 16% occurring once. A patient was excluded if there was uncontrolled infection, other autoimmune disease, pregnancy or lactation.

Sequenced material: blood. The chain employs TRBV4-1 and TRBJ2-2; 10 nucleotides align to TRBD2. The receptor was isolated from a woman between 40 and 50 years old with Graves' ophthalmopathy. The CDR3 here is CASSRLAGSNTGELFF. Written as DNA, the CDR3 is TGCGCCAGCAGCCGACTAGCGGGCTCGAACACCGGGGAGCTGTTTTTT.